This T cell receptor beta chain was observed in a study of T cell changes during pregnancy in multiple sclerosis. CDR3 size: 15 residues. CDR1 is SGHTA and CDR2 is FQGTGA in the germline V gene. The ends lost 5 bases at V and 8 bases at J; junction bases unmatched: 10. The protocol was immunoSEQ multiplex PCR, while the TCRdb copy is restricted to in-frame clones and leaves out a portion. The data contain approximately 110,000 clones, roughly 92% of them singletons. The sample consisted of peripheral blood, taken after pregnancy. V usage is TRBV7-3 and J usage is TRBJ2-1, with 9 nucleotides matching TRBD1. The sequence was collected from a female donor with multiple sclerosis, enrolled in a pregnancy study. The CDR3 bases are TGTGCCAGCAGCACCGGACAGGGGTTTGACGATGAGCAGTTCTTC. This gives the protein CASSTGQGFDDEQFF.